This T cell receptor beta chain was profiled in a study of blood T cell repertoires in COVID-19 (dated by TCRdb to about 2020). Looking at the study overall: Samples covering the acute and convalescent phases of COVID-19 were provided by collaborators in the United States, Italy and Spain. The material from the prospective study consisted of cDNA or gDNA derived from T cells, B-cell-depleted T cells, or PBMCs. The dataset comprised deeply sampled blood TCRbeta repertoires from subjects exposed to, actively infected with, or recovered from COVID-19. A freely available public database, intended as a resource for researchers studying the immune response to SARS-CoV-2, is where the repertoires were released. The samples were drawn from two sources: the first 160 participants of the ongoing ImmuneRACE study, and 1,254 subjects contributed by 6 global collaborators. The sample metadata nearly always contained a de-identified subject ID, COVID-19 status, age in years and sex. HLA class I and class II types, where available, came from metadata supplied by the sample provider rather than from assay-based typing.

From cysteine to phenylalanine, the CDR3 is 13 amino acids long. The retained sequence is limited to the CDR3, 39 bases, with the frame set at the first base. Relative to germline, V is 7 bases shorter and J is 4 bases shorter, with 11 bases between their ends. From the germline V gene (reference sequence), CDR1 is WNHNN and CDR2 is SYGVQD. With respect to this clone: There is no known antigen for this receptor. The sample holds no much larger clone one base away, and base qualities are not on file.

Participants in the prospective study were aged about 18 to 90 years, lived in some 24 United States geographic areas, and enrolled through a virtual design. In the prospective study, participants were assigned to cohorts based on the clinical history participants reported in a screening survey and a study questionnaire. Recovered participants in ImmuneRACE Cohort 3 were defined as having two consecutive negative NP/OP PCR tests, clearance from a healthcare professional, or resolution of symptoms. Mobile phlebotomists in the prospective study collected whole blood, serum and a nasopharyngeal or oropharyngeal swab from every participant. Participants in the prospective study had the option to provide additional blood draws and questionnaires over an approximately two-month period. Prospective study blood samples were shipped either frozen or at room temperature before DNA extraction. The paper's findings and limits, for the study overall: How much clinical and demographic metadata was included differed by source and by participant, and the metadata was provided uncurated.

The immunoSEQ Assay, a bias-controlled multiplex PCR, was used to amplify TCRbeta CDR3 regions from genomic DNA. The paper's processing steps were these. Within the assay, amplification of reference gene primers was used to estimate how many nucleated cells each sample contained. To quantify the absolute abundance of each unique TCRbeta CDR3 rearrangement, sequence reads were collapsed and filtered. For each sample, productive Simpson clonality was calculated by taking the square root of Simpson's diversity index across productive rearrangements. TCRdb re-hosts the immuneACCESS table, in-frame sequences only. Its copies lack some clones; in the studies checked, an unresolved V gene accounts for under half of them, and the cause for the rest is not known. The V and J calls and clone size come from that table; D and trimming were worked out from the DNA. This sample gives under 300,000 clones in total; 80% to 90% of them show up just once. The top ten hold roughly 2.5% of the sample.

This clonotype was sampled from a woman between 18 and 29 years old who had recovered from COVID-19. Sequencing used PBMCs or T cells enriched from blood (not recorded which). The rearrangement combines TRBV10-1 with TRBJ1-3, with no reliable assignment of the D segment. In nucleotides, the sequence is TGCGCCAGCAAAGAAGCGGCAGGAAACACCATATATTTT. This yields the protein CASKEAAGNTIYF.